This is a list of T cell receptor beta chains from one sample in a study of cytomegalovirus exposure and HLA in healthy donors. TCRdb keeps only in-frame clones here, not all; method: immunoSEQ multiplex PCR. In total, the table holds some 130,000 clones. The sequenced sample was PBMCs. The source of these receptors is a man younger than 35 in good health and CMV-seronegative. The CDR3 runs from the conserved cysteine through the conserved F or W. The order of the fields is J gene, D gene, CDR3 length, V gene, CDR3 protein, CDR3 DNA. The D gene is left open where the match is weak.

>TRBJ1-5|TRBD1|13|TRBV18
CASTTGEDQPQHF
TGTGCCAGCACGACAGGGGAGGATCAGCCCCAGCATTTT
>TRBJ1-5|.|15|TRBV4-2
CASSHRADSNQPQHF
TGTGCCAGCAGCCACAGGGCGGATAGCAATCAGCCCCAGCATTTT
>TRBJ1-5|.|13|TRBV28
CATDRDSNQPQHF
TGTGCCACCGATCGAGATAGCAATCAGCCCCAGCATTTT
>TRBJ2-3|TRBD1|16|TRBV25-1
CASSVGTGQGTDTQYF
TGTGCCAGCAGTGTTGGAACAGGACAGGGCACAGATACGCAGTATTTT
>TRBJ1-4|.|18|TRBV5-6
CASSLAPKTTGRNEKLFF
TGTGCCAGCAGCTTGGCACCTAAAACGACGGGGAGAAATGAAAAACTGTTTTTT
>TRBJ1-1|.|11|TRBV28
CASDKNTEAFF
TGTGCCAGCGACAAGAACACTGAAGCTTTCTTT
>TRBJ1-1|.|12|TRBV30
CAWAQGNTEAFF
TGTGCCTGGGCACAGGGGAACACTGAAGCTTTCTTT
>TRBJ2-5|TRBD2|16|TRBV5-4
CASSPQLAGGLETQYF
TGTGCCAGCAGCCCCCAACTAGCGGGGGGCTTAGAGACCCAGTACTTC
>TRBJ2-3|.|14|TRBV6-5
CASSYSHSTDTQYF
TGTGCCAGCAGTTACTCACACAGCACAGATACGCAGTATTTT
>TRBJ2-5|.|14|TRBV7-6
CASSPGISGETQYF
TGTGCCAGCAGCCCGGGGATAAGTGGAGAGACCCAGTACTTC
>TRBJ2-7|TRBD1|14|TRBV4-2
CASSPGGRAYEQYF
TGTGCCAGCAGCCCAGGGGGCCGAGCCTACGAGCAGTACTTC
>TRBJ1-5|.|17|TRBV2
CASSVVSRPYSNQPQHF
TGTGCCAGCAGTGTCGTTAGTCGCCCCTATAGCAATCAGCCCCAGCATTTT
>TRBJ2-3|TRBD2|15|TRBV7-6
CASSSTSGGGDTQYF
TGTGCCAGCAGCTCGACTAGCGGGGGGGGAGATACGCAGTATTTT
>TRBJ1-1|.|15|TRBV13
CASSPAGRMNTEAFF
TGTGCCAGCAGCCCGGCGGGACGCATGAACACTGAAGCTTTCTTT
>TRBJ1-1|TRBD1|14|TRBV7-9
CASSGDRGGTEAFF
TGTGCCAGCAGCGGTGACAGGGGAGGCACTGAAGCTTTCTTT
>TRBJ1-3|TRBD1|15|TRBV4-1
CASSQNRGSGNTIYF
TGCGCCAGCAGCCAAAACAGGGGGTCTGGAAACACCATATATTTT
>TRBJ2-7|.|14|TRBV28
CASSRPGSNLRQYF
TGTGCCAGCAGTAGGCCAGGGTCAAATCTTAGGCAGTACTTC
>TRBJ2-3|.|10|TRBV20-1
CSARRDTQYF
TGCAGTGCTAGGAGGGATACGCAGTATTTT
>TRBJ1-2|.|14|TRBV18
CASSPSQGSYGYTF
TGTGCCAGCTCACCGTCGCAGGGAAGCTATGGCTACACCTTC
>TRBJ1-3|TRBD1|17|TRBV7-9
CASSLRRTGESGNTIYF
TGTGCCAGCAGCCTCCGGAGGACAGGGGAATCTGGAAACACCATATATTTT
>TRBJ2-7|.|12|TRBV6-6
CASGRESYEQYF
TGTGCCAGCGGACGGGAGTCGTACGAGCAGTACTTC
>TRBJ2-1|TRBD2|18|TRBV5-4
CATRAGAALVPNYNEQFF
TGTGCCACCAGAGCGGGGGCAGCCCTTGTCCCTAACTACAATGAGCAGTTCTTC
>TRBJ2-1|TRBD2|15|TRBV7-3
CASSPGLAGTNEQFF
TGTGCCAGCAGTCCCGGACTAGCGGGAACCAATGAGCAGTTCTTC
>TRBJ2-1|.|16|TRBV9
CASSARGIGLYNEQFF
TGTGCCAGCAGCGCCCGCGGGATAGGCTTATACAATGAGCAGTTCTTC
>TRBJ1-1|.|13|TRBV19
CASKRPMNTEAFF
TGTGCCAGTAAGCGCCCCATGAACACTGAAGCTTTCTTT
>TRBJ2-2|TRBD2|19|TRBV30
CAWRLTGGLAGGRTGELFF
TGTGCCTGGAGGCTGACAGGGGGACTAGCGGGGGGGCGGACCGGGGAGCTGTTTTTT
>TRBJ1-4|.|11|TRBV30
CASDRPEKLFF
TGTGCCTCAGACAGACCCGAAAAACTGTTTTTT
>TRBJ2-6|TRBD2|18|TRBV28
CASSSVRGGTRGANVLTF
TGTGCCAGCAGTTCGGTCCGGGGGGGAACGAGAGGGGCCAACGTCCTGACTTTC
>TRBJ2-7|.|16|TRBV4-1
CASSQAGGRTDYEQYF
TGCGCCAGCAGCCAAGCCGGGGGTCGGACTGACTACGAGCAGTACTTC
>TRBJ2-7|.|13|TRBV9
CASSVAGEYEQYF
TGTGCCAGCAGCGTAGCGGGGGAATACGAGCAGTACTTC
>TRBJ2-7|.|14|TRBV7-9
CASSSTRGGYEQYF
TGTGCCAGCAGTTCCACCCGGGGTGGGTACGAGCAGTACTTC
>TRBJ2-7|.|17|TRBV7-9
CASSLIPHSGNYYEQYF
TGTGCCAGCAGCTTAATCCCCCACTCCGGGAATTACTACGAGCAGTACTTC
>TRBJ2-1|.|11|TRBV28
CASSSDFLQFF
TGTGCCAGCAGTTCGGACTTTCTCCAGTTCTTC
>TRBJ1-2|.|14|TRBV18
CASSPYREAEGYTF
TGTGCCAGCTCACCCTACCGGGAAGCGGAGGGCTACACCTTC
>TRBJ2-2|TRBD2|18|TRBV9
CASSDPLSGRAVNGELFF
TGTGCCAGCAGCGACCCCCTTAGCGGGAGGGCCGTCAACGGGGAGCTGTTTTTT
>TRBJ1-3|.|13|TRBV5-6
CASSLEGVNTIYF
TGTGCCAGCAGCTTGGAAGGGGTCAACACCATATATTTT
>TRBJ1-1|.|18|TRBV28
CASSLPPRGGRDNTEAFF
TGTGCCAGCAGTTTACCCCCGCGTGGGGGGAGGGATAACACTGAAGCTTTCTTT
>TRBJ1-6|.|13|TRBV9
CASRGAAHSPLHF
TGTGCCAGCAGGGGCGCTGCCCATTCACCCCTCCACTTT
>TRBJ1-2|.|12|TRBV19
CASRWETYGYTF
TGTGCCAGTAGGTGGGAGACCTATGGCTACACCTTC
>TRBJ2-7|.|14|TRBV6-6
CASSLEGARYEQYF
TGTGCCAGCAGTCTGGAAGGGGCCCGCTACGAGCAGTACTTC
>TRBJ2-3|TRBD2|17|TRBV25-1
CASGSTVAGGPGDTQYF
TGTGCCAGCGGCTCAACAGTAGCGGGAGGGCCAGGAGATACGCAGTATTTT
>TRBJ2-3|.|15|TRBV10-3
CAISESRGATDTQYF
TGTGCCATCAGTGAGTCCAGGGGAGCCACAGATACGCAGTATTTT
>TRBJ2-3|.|15|TRBV28
CASSLPQSSTDTQYF
TGTGCCAGCAGTTTACCCCAGTCTAGCACAGATACGCAGTATTTT
>TRBJ1-1|.|14|TRBV28
CASRAADRNTEAFF
TGTGCCAGCAGAGCAGCAGACAGGAACACTGAAGCTTTCTTT
>TRBJ2-7|TRBD1|12|TRBV2
CASGAGRDREYF
TGTGCCAGCGGGGCTGGTCGGGACAGGGAGTACTTC
>TRBJ2-7|.|12|TRBV5-6
CASSLISYEQYF
TGTGCCAGCAGCTTAATCTCGTACGAGCAGTACTTC
>TRBJ1-1|.|12|TRBV6-6
CASRPGQLEAFF
TGTGCCAGCAGACCCGGACAGCTCGAAGCTTTCTTT
>TRBJ2-7|.|15|TRBV4-3
CASSQEWAAAYEQYF
TGCGCCAGCAGCCAAGAATGGGCTGCAGCCTACGAGCAGTACTTC
>TRBJ2-7|TRBD1|15|TRBV7-3
CASSLSGTGGYEQYF
TGTGCCAGCAGCTTATCCGGGACAGGGGGATACGAGCAGTACTTC
>TRBJ2-5|.|14|TRBV7-6
CASSPPQYQETQYF
TGTGCCAGCAGTCCTCCACAGTACCAAGAGACCCAGTACTTC
>TRBJ2-3|.|15|TRBV19
CASSIRRASTDTQYF
TGTGCCAGTAGTATACGCAGGGCTAGCACAGATACGCAGTATTTT